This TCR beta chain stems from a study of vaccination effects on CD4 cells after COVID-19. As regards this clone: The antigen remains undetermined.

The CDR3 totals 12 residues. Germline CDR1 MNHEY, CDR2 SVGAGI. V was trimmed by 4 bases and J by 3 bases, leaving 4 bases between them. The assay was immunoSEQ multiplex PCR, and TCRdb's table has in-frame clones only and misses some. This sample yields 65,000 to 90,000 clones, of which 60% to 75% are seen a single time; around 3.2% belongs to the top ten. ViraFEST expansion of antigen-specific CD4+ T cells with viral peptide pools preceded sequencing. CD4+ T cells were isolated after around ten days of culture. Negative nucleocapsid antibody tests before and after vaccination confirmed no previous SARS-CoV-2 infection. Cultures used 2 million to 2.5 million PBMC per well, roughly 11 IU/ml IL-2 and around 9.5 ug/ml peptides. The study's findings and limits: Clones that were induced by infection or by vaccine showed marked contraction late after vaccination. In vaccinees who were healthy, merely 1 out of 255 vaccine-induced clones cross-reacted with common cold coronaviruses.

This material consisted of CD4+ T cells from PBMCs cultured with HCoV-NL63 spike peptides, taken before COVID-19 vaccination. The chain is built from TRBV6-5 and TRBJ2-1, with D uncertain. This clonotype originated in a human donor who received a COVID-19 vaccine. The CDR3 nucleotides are TGTGCCAGCAGTTCACTCTACAATGAGCAGTTCTTC. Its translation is CASSSLYNEQFF.